This TCR beta chain stems from a study of blood T cell repertoires in COVID-19. The overall study: Sites across the United States, Italy and Spain contributed samples from acute and convalescent COVID-19. The cDNA or gDNA used as material had been derived from T cells, B-cell-depleted T cells, or PBMCs.

This CDR3 region has 15 residues. Deletions cut 2 bases from V and 2 bases from J, with 13 bases between. Germline V gene sequence: CDR1 KGHSH, CDR2 LQKENI. In the authors' methods: Cell counts per sample came from amplifying reference gene primers. Libraries were prepared by immunoSEQ multiplex PCR; TCRdb keeps only in-frame clonotypes and omits some of them. V and J calls and clone size come straight from that table; D and trimming were deduced from the DNA. The data show roughly 25,000 clones, over 80% seen once. This TCR derives from a woman older than 75 with acute or convalescent COVID-19. J is TRBJ2-7 and V is TRBV18, with D uncertain. Sequenced sample: peripheral blood. The CDR3 loop is CASSPRSSDAYEQYF. CDR3 coding DNA: TGTGCCAGCTCACCAAGGAGCAGCGACGCCTACGAGCAGTACTTC.